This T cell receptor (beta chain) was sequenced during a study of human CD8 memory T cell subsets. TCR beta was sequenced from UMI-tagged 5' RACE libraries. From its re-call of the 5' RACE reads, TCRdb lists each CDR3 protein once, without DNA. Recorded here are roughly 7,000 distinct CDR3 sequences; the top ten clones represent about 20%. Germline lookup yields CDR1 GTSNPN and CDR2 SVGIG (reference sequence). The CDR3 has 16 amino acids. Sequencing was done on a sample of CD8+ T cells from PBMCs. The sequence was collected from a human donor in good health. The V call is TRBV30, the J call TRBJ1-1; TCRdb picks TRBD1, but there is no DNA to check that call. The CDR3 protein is CAWSSGTGGAGTEAFF. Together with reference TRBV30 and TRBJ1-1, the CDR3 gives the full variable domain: SQTIHQWPATLVQPVGSPLSLECTVEGTSNPNLYWYRQAAGRGLQLLFYSVGIGQISSEVPQNLSASRPQDRQFILSSKKLLLSDSGFYLCAWSSGTGGAGTEAFFGQGTRLTVV.